This T cell receptor beta chain was retrieved from a study of beta chain features in type 1 diabetes. Study details: Healthy donors and patients had similar age, gender and cell yields.

In all sorted populations, purity surpassed 95%. On this clone itself: The antigen is not known.

The sequenced template was cDNA made from the entire isolated RNA. Method: immunoSEQ multiplex PCR; TCRdb's copy keeps in-frame clones and lacks some. The sample gives 300,000 to 350,000 clones, roughly 8.8% of which show up once; approximately 1% is in the top ten. The CDR3 runs 12 residues. Germline CDR1 is SGHTA and CDR2 is FQGNSA. V was clipped by 5 bases and J by 5 bases, with 10 bases between them. Notes on the study in general: Relative to healthy donors, patients appeared to have naive, central memory and Treg TCRB repertoires that were more similar. Among patients with Type 1 diabetes, TCRB CDR3s were moderately but significantly shorter in every one of the four CD4+ subsets.

The chain carries TRBV7-2 and TRBJ2-7, with D perhaps being TRBD1 or TRBD2 (5 bases each). This TCR was sampled from a man in his thirties or forties with type 1 diabetes. Input material: central memory CD4+ T cells from blood. In DNA, the CDR3 is TGTGCCAGCAGCCGGGTGGGGGACGAGCAGTACTTC. Encoded protein: CASSRVGDEQYF.